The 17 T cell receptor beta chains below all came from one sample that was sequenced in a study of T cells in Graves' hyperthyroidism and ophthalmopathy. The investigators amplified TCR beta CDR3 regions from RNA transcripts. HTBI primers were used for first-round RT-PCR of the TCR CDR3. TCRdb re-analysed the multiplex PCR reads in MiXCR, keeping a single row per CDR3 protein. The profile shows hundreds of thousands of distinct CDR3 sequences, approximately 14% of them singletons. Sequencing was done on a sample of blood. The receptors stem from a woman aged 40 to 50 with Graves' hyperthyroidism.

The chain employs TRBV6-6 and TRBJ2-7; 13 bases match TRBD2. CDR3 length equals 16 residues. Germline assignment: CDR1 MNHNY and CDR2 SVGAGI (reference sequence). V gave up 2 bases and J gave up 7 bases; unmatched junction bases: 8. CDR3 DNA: TGTGCCAGCAGTTACACCTTACTAGCGGGAGGGCGGGAGCAGTACTTC. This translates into CASSYTLLAGGREQYF.

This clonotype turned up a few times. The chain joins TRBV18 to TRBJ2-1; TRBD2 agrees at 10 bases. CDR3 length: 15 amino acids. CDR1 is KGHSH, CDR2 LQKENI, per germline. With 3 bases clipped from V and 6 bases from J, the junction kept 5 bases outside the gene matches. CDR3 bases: TGTGCCAGCTCACCCGTCCTAGCGGGAGTCAATGAGCAGTTCTTC. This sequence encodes CASSPVLAGVNEQFF.

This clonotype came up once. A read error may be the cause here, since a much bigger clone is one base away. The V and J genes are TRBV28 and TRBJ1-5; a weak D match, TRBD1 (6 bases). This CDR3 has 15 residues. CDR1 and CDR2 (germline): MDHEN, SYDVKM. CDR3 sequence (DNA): TGTGCCGGCAGTCGGGGGCAGGGGTACAATCAGCCCCAGCATTTT. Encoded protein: CAGSRGQGYNQPQHF.

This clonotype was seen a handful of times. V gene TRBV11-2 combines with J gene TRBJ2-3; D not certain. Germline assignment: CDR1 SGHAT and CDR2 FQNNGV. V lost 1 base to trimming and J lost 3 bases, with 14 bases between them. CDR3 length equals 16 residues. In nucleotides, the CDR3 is TGTGCCAGCAGCTTAGGTATACAAATAGTGACAGATACGCAGTATTTT. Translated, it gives CASSLGIQIVTDTQYF. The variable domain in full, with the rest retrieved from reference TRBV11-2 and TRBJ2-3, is EAGVAQSPRYKIIEKRQSVAFWCNPISGHATLYWYQQILGQGPKLLIQFQNNGVVDDSQLPKDRFSAERLKGVDSTLKIQPAKLEDSAVYLCASSLGIQIVTDTQYFGPGTRLTVL.

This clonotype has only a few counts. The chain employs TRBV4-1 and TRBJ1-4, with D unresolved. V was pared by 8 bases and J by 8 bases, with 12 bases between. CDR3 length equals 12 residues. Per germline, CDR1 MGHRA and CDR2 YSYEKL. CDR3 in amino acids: CASGPSGEKLFF. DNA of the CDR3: TGCGCCAGCGGGCCGTCGGGGGAAAAACTGTTTTTT.

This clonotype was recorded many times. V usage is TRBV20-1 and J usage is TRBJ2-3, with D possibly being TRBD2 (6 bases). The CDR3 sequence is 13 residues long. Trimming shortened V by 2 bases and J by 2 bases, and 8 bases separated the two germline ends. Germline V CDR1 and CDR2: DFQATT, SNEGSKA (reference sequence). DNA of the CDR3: TGCAGTGCTAGACGGGACTCCACAGATACGCAGTATTTT. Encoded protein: CSARRDSTDTQYF.

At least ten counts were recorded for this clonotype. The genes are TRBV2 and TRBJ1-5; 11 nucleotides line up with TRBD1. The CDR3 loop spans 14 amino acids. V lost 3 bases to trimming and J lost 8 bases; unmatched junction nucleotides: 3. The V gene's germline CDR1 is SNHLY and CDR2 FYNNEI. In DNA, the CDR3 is TGTGCCAGCAGTGAGGACAGGGGGCGAAAGCCCCAGCATTTT. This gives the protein CASSEDRGRKPQHF.

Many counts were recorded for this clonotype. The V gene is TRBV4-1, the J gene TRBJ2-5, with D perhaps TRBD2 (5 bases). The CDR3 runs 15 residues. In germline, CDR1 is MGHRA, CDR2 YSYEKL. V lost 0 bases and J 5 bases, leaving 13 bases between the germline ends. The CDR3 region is CASSQDRTGGETQYF. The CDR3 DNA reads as TGCGCCAGCAGCCAAGATCGGACGGGCGGGGAGACCCAGTACTTC.

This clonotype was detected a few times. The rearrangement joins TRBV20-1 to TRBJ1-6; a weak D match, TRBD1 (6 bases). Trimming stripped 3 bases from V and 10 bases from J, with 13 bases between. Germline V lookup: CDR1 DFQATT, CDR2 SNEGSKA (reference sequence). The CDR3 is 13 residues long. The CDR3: CSASSGGDSPLHF. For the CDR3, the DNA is TGCAGTGCTAGTTCTGGGGGCGACTCACCCCTCCACTTT.

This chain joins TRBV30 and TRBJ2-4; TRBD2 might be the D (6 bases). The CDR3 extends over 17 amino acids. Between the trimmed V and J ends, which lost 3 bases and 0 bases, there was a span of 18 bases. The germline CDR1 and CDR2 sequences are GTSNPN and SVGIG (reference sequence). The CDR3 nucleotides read TGTGCCTGGAGGGGAAAGGGAGGTCCTCTAGCCAAAAACATTCAGTACTTC. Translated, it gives CAWRGKGGPLAKNIQYF.

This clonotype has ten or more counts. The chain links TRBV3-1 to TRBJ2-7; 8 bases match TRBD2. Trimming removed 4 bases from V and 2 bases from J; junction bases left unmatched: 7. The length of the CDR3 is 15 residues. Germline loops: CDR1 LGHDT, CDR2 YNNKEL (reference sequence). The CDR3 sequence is CASSPLAGGTYEQYF. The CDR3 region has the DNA TGTGCCAGCAGCCCGCTTGCGGGAGGAACCTACGAGCAGTACTTC.

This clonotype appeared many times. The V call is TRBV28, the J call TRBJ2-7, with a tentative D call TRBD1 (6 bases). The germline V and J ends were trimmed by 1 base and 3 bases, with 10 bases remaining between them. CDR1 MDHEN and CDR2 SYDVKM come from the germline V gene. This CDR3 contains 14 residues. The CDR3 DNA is TGTGCCAGCAGTTTATTTCGGGACATCTACGAGCAGTACTTC. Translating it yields CASSLFRDIYEQYF.

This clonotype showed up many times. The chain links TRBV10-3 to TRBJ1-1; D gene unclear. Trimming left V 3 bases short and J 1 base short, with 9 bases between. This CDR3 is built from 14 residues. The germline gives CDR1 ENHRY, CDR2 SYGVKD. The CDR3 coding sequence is TGTGCCATCAGTGATTTGGGGAAGAACACTGAAGCTTTCTTT. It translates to CAISDLGKNTEAFF.

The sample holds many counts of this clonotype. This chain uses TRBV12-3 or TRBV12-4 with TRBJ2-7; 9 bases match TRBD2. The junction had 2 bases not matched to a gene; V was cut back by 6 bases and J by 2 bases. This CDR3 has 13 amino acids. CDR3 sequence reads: CASRTSGPYEQYF. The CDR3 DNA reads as TGTGCCAGCAGAACTAGCGGGCCCTACGAGCAGTACTTC.

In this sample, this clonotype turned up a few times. CDR3 in DNA: TGTGCCAGCAGCCCAATAAGCTCCTACAATGAGCAGTTCTTC. Translation gives CASSPISSYNEQFF. The V and J genes are TRBV5-5 and TRBJ2-1; D call uncertain. Between the trimmed V and J ends, which lost 4 bases and 0 bases, there was a span of 8 bases. The CDR3 spans 14 residues. Germline values: CDR1 SGHKS, CDR2 YYEKEE (reference sequence).

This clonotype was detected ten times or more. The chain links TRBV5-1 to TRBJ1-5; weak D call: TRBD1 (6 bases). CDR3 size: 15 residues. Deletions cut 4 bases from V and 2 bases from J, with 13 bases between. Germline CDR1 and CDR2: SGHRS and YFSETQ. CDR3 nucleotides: TGCGCCAGCAGCCCGACAGGAATGGGCAATCAGCCCCAGCATTTT. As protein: CASSPTGMGNQPQHF. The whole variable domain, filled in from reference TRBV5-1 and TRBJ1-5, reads KAGVTQTPRYLIKTRGQQVTLSCSPISGHRSVSWYQQTPGQGLQFLFEYFSETQRNKGNFPGRFSGRQFSNSRSEMNVSTLELGDSALYLCASSPTGMGNQPQHFGDGTRLSIL.

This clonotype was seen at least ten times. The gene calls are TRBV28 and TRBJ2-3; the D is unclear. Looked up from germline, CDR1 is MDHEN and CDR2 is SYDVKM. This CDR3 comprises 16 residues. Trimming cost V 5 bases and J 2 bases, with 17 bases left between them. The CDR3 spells CASSPTRQTITDTQYF. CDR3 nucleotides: TGTGCCAGCAGTCCGACCCGGCAGACCATCACAGATACGCAGTATTTT.